This TCR beta chain derives from a study of T cell responses to AZD1222 COVID-19 vaccine. Study observations and caveats: Just six or seven AZD1222 recipients tested seropositive at baseline. Spike-specific TCR repertoires showed rising breadth and depth after two AZD1222 doses. White British donors predominated, females outnumbered males, and clonal diversity was possibly underestimated.

Data came from immunoSEQ multiplex PCR; TCRdb stores just in-frame clones and leaves some out. The sample holds some 150,000 clones, about 87% seen once. Second-dose timings of about 4 or about 12 weeks were pooled. The CDR3 runs 17 residues. The germline V gene has CDR1 SGHDT and CDR2 YYEEEE. Germline trimming cut 2 bases from V and 0 bases from J; bases unmatched to any gene: 8. In regard to this clone: The target antigen is unknown.

V is TRBV5-6 and J is TRBJ1-3; 7 bases fit TRBD1. This TCR was recovered from an adult who received the AZD1222 COVID-19 vaccine. Here the sequenced sample was peripheral blood, taken 28 days after the second AZD1222 dose. CDR3: CASSFGGGRISGNTIYF. CDR3 in DNA: TGTGCCAGCAGCTTTGGAGGGGGCAGGATCTCTGGAAACACCATATATTTT.